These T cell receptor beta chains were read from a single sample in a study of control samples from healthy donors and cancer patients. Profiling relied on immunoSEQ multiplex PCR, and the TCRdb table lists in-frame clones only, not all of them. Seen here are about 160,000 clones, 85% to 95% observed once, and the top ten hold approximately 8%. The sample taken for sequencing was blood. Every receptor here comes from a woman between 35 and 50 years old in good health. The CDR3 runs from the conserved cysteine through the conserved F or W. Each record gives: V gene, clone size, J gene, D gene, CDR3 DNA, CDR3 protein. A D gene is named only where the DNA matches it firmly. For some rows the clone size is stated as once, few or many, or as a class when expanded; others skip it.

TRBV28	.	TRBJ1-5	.	TGTGCCACCGGACAAAAGGATCAGCCCCAGCATTTT	CATGQKDQPQHF
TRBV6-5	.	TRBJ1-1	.	TGTGCCAGCAGACGCGGACATTACGAAGAAGCTTTCTTT	CASRRGHYEEAFF
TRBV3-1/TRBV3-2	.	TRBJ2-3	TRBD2	TGTGCCAGCAGCCAAAGGGGACTAGCGGAAACAGATACGCAGTATTTT	CASSQRGLAETDTQYF
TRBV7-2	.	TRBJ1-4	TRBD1	TGTGCCAGCAGTTCGGACAGGGCTGTCGAAAAACTGTTTTTT	CASSSDRAVEKLFF
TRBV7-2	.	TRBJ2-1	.	TGTGCCAGCAGCTTACTGGACGAGGCCTTATCGCAGTTCTTC	CASSLLDEALSQFF
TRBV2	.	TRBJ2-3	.	TGTGCCAGCAGTGAAGGAATCATAGGTACGCAGTATTTT	CASSEGIIGTQYF
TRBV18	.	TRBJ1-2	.	TGTGCCAGCTCACCATCAACTATCGGGGCCTATGGCTACACCTTC	CASSPSTIGAYGYTF
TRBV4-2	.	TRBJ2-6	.	TGTGCCAGCAGCCAAGATGAAGGGGCCCCAGGAGGTGGGGGCAACGTCCTGACTTTC	CASSQDEGAPGGGGNVLTF
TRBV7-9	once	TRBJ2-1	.	TGTGCCAGCAGCCTCCAGCCGGACAGAAAAAACAATGAGCAGTTCTTC	CASSLQPDRKNNEQFF
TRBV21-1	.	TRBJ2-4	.	TGTGCCAGCAGCATGACCCCGAAGTCCCTAGCGGGACCGCAGCACATTCAGTACTTC	CASSMTPKSLAGPQHIQYF
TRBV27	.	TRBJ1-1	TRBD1	TGTGCCAGCAGTCCTTGGGACAGGGATACTGAAGCTTTCTTT	CASSPWDRDTEAFF
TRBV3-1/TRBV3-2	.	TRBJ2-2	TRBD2	TGTGCCAGCAGCCAACCTAGCGGGAGCGGGGAGCTGTTTTTT	CASSQPSGSGELFF
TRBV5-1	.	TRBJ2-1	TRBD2	TGCGCCAGCAGCTTGGCGGGGGGGACTAGCGGGATCAATGAGCAGTTCTTC	CASSLAGGTSGINEQFF
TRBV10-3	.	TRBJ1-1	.	TGTGCCATCGGGGCCAGGAACACTGAAGCTTTCTTT	CAIGARNTEAFF
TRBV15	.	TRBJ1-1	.	TGTGCCACCAGCAGTGTCGAAAGGGGTGAAGCTTTCTTT	CATSSVERGEAFF
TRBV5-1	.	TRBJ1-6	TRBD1	TGCGCCAGCAGCCCCAGGGGGCACGATTCACCCCTCCACTTT	CASSPRGHDSPLHF
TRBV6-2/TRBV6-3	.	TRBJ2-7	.	TGTGCCAGCAGTGCCTCCTATCATGGCGAGCAGTACTTC	CASSASYHGEQYF
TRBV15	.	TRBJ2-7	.	TGTGCCACCAGCAGAGATTACGCGGCCTCCTACGAGCAGTACTTC	CATSRDYAASYEQYF
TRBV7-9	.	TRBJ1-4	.	TGTGCCAGCAGCTTAGAGAATAATGAAAAACTGTTTTTT	CASSLENNEKLFF
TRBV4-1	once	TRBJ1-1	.	TGCGCCAGCAGCCAGGTAGCTACGGATGAAGCTTTCTTT	CASSQVATDEAFF
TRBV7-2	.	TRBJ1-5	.	TGTGCCAGCAGCCCAGGGTGGCCGTTTTTTCAGCATTTT	CASSPGWPFFQHF
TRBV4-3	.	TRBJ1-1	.	TGCGCCAGCAGCCAATCGATCTTAAGGGTTCGGACTGAAGCTTTCTTT	CASSQSILRVRTEAFF
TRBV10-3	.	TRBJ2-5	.	TGTGCCATCAGCGGAGGAGAGACCCAGTACTTC	CAISGGETQYF
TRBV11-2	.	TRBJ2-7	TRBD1	TGTGCCAGCAGCTATGGACAGGGGGCGCGGGACGAGCAGTACTTC	CASSYGQGARDEQYF
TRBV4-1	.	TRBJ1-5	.	TGCGCCAGCAGCCAAGCATGGTCAGGTGGGCAGCCCCAGCATTTT	CASSQAWSGGQPQHF
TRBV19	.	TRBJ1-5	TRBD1	TGTGCCAGTATTCCTGGACAGGGAGGACAGCCCCAGCATTTT	CASIPGQGGQPQHF
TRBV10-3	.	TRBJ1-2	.	TGTGCCATCTCACCGGGGGTTAGTGAGAACTATGGCTACACCTTC	CAISPGVSENYGYTF
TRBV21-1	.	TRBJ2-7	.	TGTGCCAGCAGCAACCGGGACAGGGGTTCCTACGAGCAGTACTTC	CASSNRDRGSYEQYF
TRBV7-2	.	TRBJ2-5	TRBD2	TGTGCCAGCAGCCCGGACAGCGGGAGGCCTCAAGAGACCCAGTACTTC	CASSPDSGRPQETQYF
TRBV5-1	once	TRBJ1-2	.	TGCGCCAGCAGCTGGGGAGACAGCTATGGCTACACCTTC	CASSWGDSYGYTF
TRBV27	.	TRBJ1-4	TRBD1	TGTGCCAGCGGGAGAGCGGGGAAAAGACAGGGACCAAATGAAAAACTGTTTTTT	CASGRAGKRQGPNEKLFF
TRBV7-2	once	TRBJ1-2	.	TGTGCCAGCAGCCCCCCCGGACAGTTTAACTATGGCTACACCTTC	CASSPPGQFNYGYTF
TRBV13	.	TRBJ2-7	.	TGTGCCAGCAGCTTAGGGGACGCTGCCTACGAGCAGTACTTC	CASSLGDAAYEQYF
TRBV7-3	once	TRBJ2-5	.	TGTGCCAGCAGCTCGGGGGGCCCCGGGACCCAGTACTTC	CASSSGGPGTQYF
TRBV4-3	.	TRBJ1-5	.	TGCGCCAGCAGCCAAGGTTTGAATAGCAATCAGCCCCAGCATTTT	CASSQGLNSNQPQHF
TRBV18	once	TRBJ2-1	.	TGTGCCAGCTTACAAGTTGGAGGGTCCTACAATGAGCAGTTCTTC	CASLQVGGSYNEQFF
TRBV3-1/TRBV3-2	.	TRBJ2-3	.	TGTGCCAGCAGCCAAGAGACGGGAGCGACAGATACGCAGTATTTT	CASSQETGATDTQYF
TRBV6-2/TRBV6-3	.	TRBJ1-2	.	TGTGCCAGCAGTCCGCCGGGCCGGACCAACTATGGCTACACCTTC	CASSPPGRTNYGYTF
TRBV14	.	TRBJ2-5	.	TGTGCCAGCAGCCTCAGACTAGACCAAGAGACCCAGTACTTC	CASSLRLDQETQYF
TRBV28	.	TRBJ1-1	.	TGTGCCAGCACGAGACCGGGACTAGGTAGAACTGAAGCTTTCTTT	CASTRPGLGRTEAFF
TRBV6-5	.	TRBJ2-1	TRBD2	TGTGCCAGCAGGCCTACTAGCGGGATCTACAATGAGCAGTTCTTC	CASRPTSGIYNEQFF
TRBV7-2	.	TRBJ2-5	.	TGTGCCAGCAGCTTATCTGGGGTGGAGACCCAGTACTTC	CASSLSGVETQYF
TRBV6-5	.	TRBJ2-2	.	TGTGCCAGCCTTTACTTGAACACCGGGGAGCTGTTTTTT	CASLYLNTGELFF
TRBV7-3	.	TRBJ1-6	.	TGTGCCAGCAGCACCCGACAGAATTCACCCCTCCACTTT	CASSTRQNSPLHF
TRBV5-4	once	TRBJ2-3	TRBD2	TGTGCCAGCAGCTTGAGGCTAGCGGGGGGGCTTTCAGATACGCAGTATTTT	CASSLRLAGGLSDTQYF
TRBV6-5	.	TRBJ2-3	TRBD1	TGTGCCAGCAGGCTGCCGGGACAGGGCACAGATACGCAGTATTTT	CASRLPGQGTDTQYF
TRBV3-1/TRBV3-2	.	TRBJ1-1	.	TGTGCCAGCAGCCATAGCACTGAAGCTTTCTTT	CASSHSTEAFF
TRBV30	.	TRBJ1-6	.	TGTGCCTGGAGCGGACTTAACTCCTATAATTCACCCCTCCACTTT	CAWSGLNSYNSPLHF
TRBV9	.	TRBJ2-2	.	TGTGCCAGCAGCGTAGCTGGTTCGAACACCGGGGAGCTGTTTTTT	CASSVAGSNTGELFF
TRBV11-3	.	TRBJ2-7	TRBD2	TGTGCCAGCAGTCCTAGCGGGAACCACGAGCAGTACTTC	CASSPSGNHEQYF
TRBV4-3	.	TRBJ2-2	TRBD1	TGCGCCAGCAGCCTGGGACAGGGGGCAACCGGGGAGCTGTTTTTT	CASSLGQGATGELFF
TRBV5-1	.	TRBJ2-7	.	TGCGCCAGCAGCGCCTCATCAGACAGGAGGTCTTACGAGCAGTACTTC	CASSASSDRRSYEQYF
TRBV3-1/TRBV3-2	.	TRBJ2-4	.	TGTGCCAGCAGCCATCCCACGACAGGGAGGGACATTCAGTACTTC	CASSHPTTGRDIQYF
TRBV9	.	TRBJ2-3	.	TGTGCCAGCAGCGTAGGTGTGCCAGTACTCACAGATACGCAGTATTTT	CASSVGVPVLTDTQYF
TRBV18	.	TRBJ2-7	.	TGTGCCAGCTCACCGGGGCAACTCTACGAGCAGTACTTC	CASSPGQLYEQYF
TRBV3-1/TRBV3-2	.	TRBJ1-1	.	TGTGCCAGCAGCCAAGTGCGGGACACTGAAGCTTTCTTT	CASSQVRDTEAFF
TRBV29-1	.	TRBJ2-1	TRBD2	TGCAGCGTTGGTCCAGCGGGGGGCGGACGGACTGAGCAGTTCTTC	CSVGPAGGGRTEQFF
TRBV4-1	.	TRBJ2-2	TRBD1	TGCGCCAGCAGCCGGGGACAGGGGGTAAACACCGGGGAGCTGTTTTTT	CASSRGQGVNTGELFF
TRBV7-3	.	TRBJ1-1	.	TGTGCCAGCAGCTTAAATGCATTGGCTGAAGCTTTCTTT	CASSLNALAEAFF